This T cell receptor (beta chain) was recorded in a study of cytomegalovirus exposure and HLA in healthy donors. Study-wide results and limits: CMV serostatus alone was available as immune exposure information. A list of about 160 TCR beta chains associated with cytomegalovirus was given.

CDR1 and CDR2 (germline): SGHNT, YYREEE (reference sequence). With 4 bases clipped from V and 1 base from J, the junction kept 5 bases outside the gene matches. This CDR3 comprises 16 residues. Worth noting for this clone: Its antigen is not identified.

PCR amplification relied on 60 Vbeta primers (plus 13 Jbeta primers). Sequencing used immunoSEQ multiplex PCR; TCRdb keeps in-frame clones, though not all of them. The sample has 120,000 to 150,000 clones; 79% are singletons. The sample was PBMCs. The chain employs TRBV5-4 and TRBJ2-2; the match to TRBD2 covers 9 bases. The receptor was isolated from a female donor in good health and CMV-seronegative. In nucleotides, the CDR3 is TGTGCCAGCAGCCTTCCGACTAGCGGGAACACCGGGGAGCTGTTTTTT. Its translation: CASSLPTSGNTGELFF. The whole variable domain, remainder taken from reference TRBV5-4 and TRBJ2-2, is ETGVTQSPTHLIKTRGQQVTLRCSSQSGHNTVSWYQQALGQGPQFIFQYYREEENGRGNFPPRFSGLQFPNYSSELNVNALELDDSALYLCASSLPTSGNTGELFFGEGSRLTVL.